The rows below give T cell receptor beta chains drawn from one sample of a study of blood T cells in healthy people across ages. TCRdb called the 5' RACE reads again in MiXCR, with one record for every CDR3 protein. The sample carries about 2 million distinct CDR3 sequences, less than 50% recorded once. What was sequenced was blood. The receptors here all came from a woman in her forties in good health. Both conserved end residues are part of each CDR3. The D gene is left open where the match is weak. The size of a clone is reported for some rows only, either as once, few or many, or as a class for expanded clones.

TGCAGCGTTGTGGACCCCGCGAAATCCTATGGCTACACCTTC | CSVVDPAKSYGYTF | TRBV29-1 | few | TRBJ1-2 | NA
TGTGCCAGCAGTTTATTGACCGGGACAGGGGGCGCCGGGCGCGATGAAAAACTGTTTTTT | CASSLLTGTGGAGRDEKLFF | TRBV28 | few | TRBJ1-4 | TRBD1
TGTGCCAGCAGCTTAGGTAGCGGGGGGAACCAAGAGACCCAGTACTTC | CASSLGSGGNQETQYF | TRBV7-6 | NA | TRBJ2-5 | TRBD2
TGCAGCGTCCGGGACGGCAACTGCGAGCAGTACTTC | CSVRDGNCEQYF | TRBV29-1 | NA | TRBJ2-7 | NA
TGTGCCAGCAGCAAGTGGTACGACAGGCCAGGTGAAAAACTGTTTTTT | CASSKWYDRPGEKLFF | TRBV7-2 | few | TRBJ1-4 | NA
TGCAGCGTTCCTAGCGGGGCGGGATACAATGAGCAGTTCTTC | CSVPSGAGYNEQFF | TRBV29-1 | few | TRBJ2-1 | TRBD2
TGCAGTGCTCCGGGGCCTGGGGCCAACGTCCTGACTTTC | CSAPGPGANVLTF | TRBV20-1 | NA | TRBJ2-6 | NA
TGTGCCAGCAGTCCCCACAGGGGCGCTGGCTACACCTTC | CASSPHRGAGYTF | TRBV27 | few | TRBJ1-2 | TRBD1
TGTGTCCTCCGACAGACCCAAGAGACCCAGTACTTC | CVLRQTQETQYF | TRBV6-1 | once | TRBJ2-5 | NA
TGCGCCAGCAGCCAAGATTTCCAGGAACCAACGGATGAGCAGTTCTTC | CASSQDFQEPTDEQFF | TRBV4-3 | few | TRBJ2-1 | NA
TGTGCCAGCAGCCAAGTCTGGGCGGGGGGGCTAGCCAAAAACATTCAGTACTTC | CASSQVWAGGLAKNIQYF | TRBV3-1 | NA | TRBJ2-4 | TRBD2
TGTGCCATCAGTCCTCATTCGGGCTCGCAGGGGGCAACCTACGAGCAGTACTTC | CAISPHSGSQGATYEQYF | TRBV10-3 | few | TRBJ2-7 | TRBD1
TGCGCCAGCAGTGCGGGACACTCCATCCAAGAGACCCAGTACTTC | CASSAGHSIQETQYF | TRBV10-1 | NA | TRBJ2-5 | NA
TGTGCCAGCAGCTTAGGCTCCCCGTTCGAGCAGTACTTC | CASSLGSPFEQYF | TRBV7-9 | NA | TRBJ2-7 | NA
TGTGCCAGTAACGCAGCCGTCGGCTATGGCTACACCTTC | CASNAAVGYGYTF | TRBV19 | NA | TRBJ1-2 | NA
TGTGCCAGCAGTTTCGACAGGGTTGAGGAGCAGTACTTC | CASSFDRVEEQYF | TRBV6-6 | once | TRBJ2-5 | TRBD1
TGTGCCAGCAGCTTAGTATTAAGGGACGCCGATAACTATGGCTACACCTTC | CASSLVLRDADNYGYTF | TRBV7-9 | NA | TRBJ1-2 | NA
TGTGCCAGCAGCTTAATGGCTAGCGGATACCTTCAAGAGACCCAGTACTTC | CASSLMASGYLQETQYF | TRBV7-2 | NA | TRBJ2-5 | TRBD2
TGTGCCAGCAGACGGGCAGATAGCAATCAGCCCCAGCATTTT | CASRRADSNQPQHF | TRBV6-1 | NA | TRBJ1-5 | NA
TGTGCCAGCAGCTTGGGGGCCGGCTGGGACCAAGAGACCCAGTACTTC | CASSLGAGWDQETQYF | TRBV13 | few | TRBJ2-5 | NA
TGCGCCAGCAGCCAAGGTCGGCAGAACTATGGCTACACCTTC | CASSQGRQNYGYTF | TRBV4-3 | NA | TRBJ1-2 | NA
TGTGCCACCAGCAGAGATAAGGGTTTCCAAGAGACCCAGTACTTC | CATSRDKGFQETQYF | TRBV15 | NA | TRBJ2-5 | NA
TGTGCCACCAGTGAGAGGGAGGCCTACAATGAGCAGTTCTTC | CATSEREAYNEQFF | TRBV24-1 | few | TRBJ2-1 | NA
TGTGCTACAAGAGGGGGGTTGGAGACCCAGTACTTC | CATRGGLETQYF | TRBV21-1 | NA | TRBJ2-5 | NA
TGCAGTGCTGCCAAGGTCCCCTTTGTAACTAATGAAAAACTGTTTTTT | CSAAKVPFVTNEKLFF | TRBV20-1 | NA | TRBJ1-4 | NA
TGTGCCAGCAGACTAACAGCGTTTGATGGCTACACCTTC | CASRLTAFDGYTF | TRBV6-5 | NA | TRBJ1-2 | NA
TGTGCCAGCTGTGCTAAAGTAGATACGCAGTATTTT | CASCAKVDTQYF | TRBV5-8 | NA | TRBJ2-3 | NA
TGTGCCAGCTCTGGAGGGACGGACACTTACAATGAGCAGTTCTTC | CASSGGTDTYNEQFF | TRBV27 | NA | TRBJ2-1 | NA
TGTGCCAGCAGCCCCTCTAGCGGGGGGCCTGGGCAGTTCTTC | CASSPSSGGPGQFF | TRBV14 | NA | TRBJ2-1 | TRBD2